The clone carrying this T cell receptor beta chain appeared a few times. These data belong to a study of patients and donors after allogeneic stem cell transplantation. Each CDR3 protein is one row after TCRdb ran MiXCR on the RT-PCR reads. The sample gives some 960,000 distinct CDR3 sequences, 15% to 20% of which show up once; 5% to 6.5% is in the top ten. The length of the CDR3 is 15 residues. Looked up from germline, CDR1 is SNHLY and CDR2 is FYNNEI. With 5 bases clipped from V and 8 bases from J, the junction kept 10 bases outside the gene matches. What was sequenced was blood, either unsorted or a sorted T cell fraction (not recorded which). The TCR sequence derives from a human donor who was either an allogeneic HSCT recipient or a stem cell or donor lymphocyte infusion donor (not recorded which). It is not recorded whose cells these are; they may come from a transplant donor. The V gene is TRBV2, the J gene TRBJ1-2; 11 bases agree with TRBD1. CDR3 DNA sequence: TGTGCCAGCAGTTACCGGACAGGGGGCGCTTGGGGCTACACCTTC. Translated, it gives CASSYRTGGAWGYTF.